This record looks at one TCR beta chain sequence and its context. The record originates from a study of T-cell memory formation after mild COVID-19. TCRdb processed the 5' RACE reads anew with MiXCR; each CDR3 protein has one entry. The data hold 350,000 to 450,000 distinct CDR3 sequences, with 25% to 30% observed a single time. This CDR3 has 17 residues. Trimming removed 3 bases from V and 5 bases from J; junction bases left unmatched: 6. Germline assignment: CDR1 LGHDT and CDR2 YNNKEL (reference sequence). Source material: PBMCs or a T cell subset sorted from them (not recorded which). The rearrangement links TRBV3-1 to TRBJ2-2; 13 nucleotides agree with TRBD2. The origin of this receptor is an adult woman who had mild COVID-19 (a few samples of this study predate the infection). Cell type and time point are not known. CDR3 in DNA: TGTGCCAGCAGCCACCCCGGGACTAGCGGGAATACCGGGGAGCTGTTTTTT. This translates into CASSHPGTSGNTGELFF.